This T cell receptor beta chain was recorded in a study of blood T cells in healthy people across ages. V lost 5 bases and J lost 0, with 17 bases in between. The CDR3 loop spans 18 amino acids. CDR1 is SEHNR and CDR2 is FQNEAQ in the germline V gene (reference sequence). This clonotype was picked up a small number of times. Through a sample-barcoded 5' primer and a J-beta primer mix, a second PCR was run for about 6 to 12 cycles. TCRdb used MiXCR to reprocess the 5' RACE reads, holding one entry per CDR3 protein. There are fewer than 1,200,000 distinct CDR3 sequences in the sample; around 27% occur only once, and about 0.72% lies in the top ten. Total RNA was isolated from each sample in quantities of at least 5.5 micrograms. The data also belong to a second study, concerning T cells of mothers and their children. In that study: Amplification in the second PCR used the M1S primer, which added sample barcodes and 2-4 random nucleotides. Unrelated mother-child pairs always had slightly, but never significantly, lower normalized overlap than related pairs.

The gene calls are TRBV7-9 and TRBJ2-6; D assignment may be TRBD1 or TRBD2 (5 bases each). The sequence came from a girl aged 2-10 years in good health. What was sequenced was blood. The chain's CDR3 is CASSESGTASSGANVLTF. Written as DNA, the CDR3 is TGTGCCAGCAGCGAATCCGGGACCGCAAGCTCTGGGGCCAACGTCCTGACTTTC.